These 2 T cell receptor beta chains originate from one sample sequenced in a study of blood T cell repertoires in COVID-19. Here immunoSEQ multiplex PCR was the method, and the copy in TCRdb shows in-frame clones only, minus some. Among some 170,000 clones, 60% to 80% were seen once, and the ten largest hold around 15%. The sequencing input was PBMCs or T cells enriched from blood (not recorded which). These receptors all come from a woman between 45 and 60 years old who had recovered from COVID-19.

The chain combines TRBV7-2 with TRBJ2-7; TRBD1 matches 7 bases. The CDR3 has 15 residues. V was pared by 5 bases and J by 5 bases, with 12 bases of the junction left unmatched. Germline V gene lookup returns CDR1 SGHTA and CDR2 FQGNSA. The CDR3 reads CASSEDRAVVNEQYF. CDR3 in DNA: TGTGCCAGCAGCGAAGACAGGGCGGTTGTCAACGAGCAGTACTTC.

This chain connects TRBV4-2 to TRBJ2-1; 10 nucleotides match TRBD2. CDR3 length: 16 residues. The V segment lost 0 bases and the J segment 7 bases; nucleotides outside the gene matches: 6. Germline V gives CDR1 LGHNA, CDR2 YNFKEQ. CDR3 loop: CASSQELAGGLNEQFF. The CDR3, as DNA: TGTGCCAGCAGCCAAGAATTAGCGGGAGGTTTAAATGAGCAGTTCTTC.